The clone carrying this TCR beta chain was detected many times. No antigen is known for it. This specimen belongs to a study of neurological immune-mediated disorders. Study-wide results and caveats: The expanded clones of different subjects shared no CDR3 amino acid sequences (suggesting private repertoires in all groups).

As for the cDNA, it was generated by 5'RACE with 10-nucleotide random UMIs. From the 5' RACE reads, TCRdb called clonotypes with MiXCR, one entry per CDR3 protein. Here the sample spans around 76,000 distinct CDR3 sequences, more than 8.5% being singletons. The time point denotes: longitudinal time-point 1 (baseline). A blood bank in Maryland, USA, provided the volunteers who served as healthy controls. The germline V gene encodes CDR1 SGHRS and CDR2 YFSETQ. This CDR3 comprises 13 residues. Trimming stripped 0 bases from V and 6 bases from J, with 7 bases between. V is TRBV5-1 and J is TRBJ2-1; no definite D call. The origin of this receptor is a man aged 25-45 years in good health. The specimen sequenced was PBMCs. CDR3 sequence: CASSLDQINEQFF. The DNA for the CDR3 is TGCGCCAGCAGCTTGGATCAGATCAATGAGCAGTTCTTC.